The 8 T cell receptor beta chains below all came from one sample that was sequenced in a study of early T cells in non-severe SARS-CoV-2 infection. TCRdb processed the 5' RACE reads anew with MiXCR; each CDR3 protein has one entry. The sample holds 30,000 or so distinct CDR3 sequences, less than 8.5% seen once. The sequencing input was whole blood. The source is an adult who was a healthcare worker with PCR-confirmed SARS-CoV-2 infection or an uninfected control (not recorded which).

This clonotype was picked up many times. The CDR3, as DNA: TGCAGTTCGTCTACGAGCTCCTACAATGAGCAGTTCTTC. Protein product: CSSSTSSYNEQFF. This sequence joins TRBV20-1 and TRBJ2-1; D is ambiguous. This CDR3 has 13 amino acids. Per germline, CDR1 DFQATT and CDR2 SNEGSKA (reference sequence). V gave up 8 bases and J gave up 0 bases, with 11 bases separating them.

This clonotype was detected a few times. The chain couples TRBV20-1 to TRBJ1-1; 9 bases match TRBD1. J lost 7 bases, V lost 5 bases, and 11 bases had no gene match. Germline CDR1 and CDR2: DFQATT and SNEGSKA (reference sequence). The CDR3 extends over 14 amino acids. The CDR3 sequence: CSAQKQGASVEAFF. The CDR3 DNA follows: TGCAGTGCTCAAAAACAGGGGGCAAGCGTTGAAGCTTTCTTT.

This clonotype was seen ten or more times. This rearrangement joins TRBV6-1 to TRBJ2-1; 9 bases fit TRBD1. Unmatched junction bases numbered 9, after V lost 2 bases and J lost 10 bases. Germline assignment: CDR1 MNHNS and CDR2 SASEGT. This CDR3 is 15 amino acids long. The DNA for the CDR3 is TGTGCCAGCAGTGAACTGGAGGACAGGGGTCCGGAGCAGTTCTTC. Protein product: CASSELEDRGPEQFF.

This clonotype was seen at least ten times. The chain carries TRBV11-2 and TRBJ2-5; D remains unclear. Germline loops: CDR1 SGHAT, CDR2 FQNNGV. Trimming took 5 bases from V and 2 from J, leaving 3 bases between them. CDR3 length equals 11 residues. CDR3 sequence reads: CASSTQETQYF. CDR3 nucleotides: TGTGCCAGCAGCACTCAAGAGACCCAGTACTTC.

There are a few counts of this clonotype. This sequence joins TRBV27 and TRBJ2-7, with 10 bases lining up with TRBD1. The length of the CDR3 is 14 residues. Germline V CDR1 and CDR2: MNHEY, SMNVEV (reference sequence). The junction had 5 bases not matched to a gene; V was cut back by 5 bases and J by 4 bases. CDR3 bases: TGTGCCAGCAGTCCCGAGGGACAGGGGTACGAGCAGTACTTC. Translation: CASSPEGQGYEQYF.

This clonotype was counted only a few times. CDR3 coding DNA: TGTGCCAGCAGTGACAGGGAACAGAACACTGAAGCTTTCTTT. Its protein is CASSDREQNTEAFF. J is TRBJ1-1 and V is TRBV5-5, with TRBD1 matching over 7 bases. The CDR3 is made up of 14 amino acids. The germline V gene has CDR1 SGHKS and CDR2 YYEKEE (reference sequence). J gave up 1 base and V 5 bases, and 5 bases lay outside the gene matches.

There are many counts of this clonotype. The chain uses TRBV3-1 and TRBJ1-5; D gene unclear. Germline loops: CDR1 LGHDT, CDR2 YNNKEL (reference sequence). The germline V and J ends were trimmed by 0 bases and 7 bases, with 7 bases remaining between them. The CDR3 contains 13 residues. The CDR3 bases are TGTGCCAGCAGCCAAGACGTAGTGCAGCCCCAGCATTTT. This codes for CASSQDVVQPQHF.

In its sample, this clonotype was seen many times. This chain uses TRBV29-1 with TRBJ2-2, with TRBD1 identical over 10 bases. With V trimmed by 1 base and J by 5 bases, 7 bases remained unmatched. Germline assignment: CDR1 SQVTM and CDR2 ANQGSEA. This CDR3 spans 16 amino acids. As DNA, the CDR3 is TGCAGCGTTGAAGCCGGGACAGGGGTGGAAACCGGGGAGCTGTTTTTT. The encoded protein is CSVEAGTGVETGELFF.